The 8 T cell receptor beta chains given below trace back to one sample, sequenced in a study of pediatric ulcerative colitis. TCRdb keeps only in-frame clones here, not all; method: immunoSEQ multiplex PCR. The data contain about 60,000 clones, around 87% of them singletons. The sequencing input was blood. The receptor set was obtained from a boy younger than 18 who was a control in a study of pediatric ulcerative colitis.

The chain joins TRBV4-2 to TRBJ1-1; D is undetermined. Germline V lookup: CDR1 LGHNA, CDR2 YNFKEQ. The CDR3 is 14 amino acids. V lost 0 bases and J lost 1, with 6 bases in between. CDR3 in DNA: TGTGCCAGCAGCCAAGAAGTCCCGAACACTGAAGCTTTCTTT. Its translation is CASSQEVPNTEAFF.

The chain couples TRBV6-4 to TRBJ1-5; D uncertain. Trimming cost V 2 bases and J 4 bases, with 3 bases left between them. Germline V lookup: CDR1 MRHNA, CDR2 SNTAGT. CDR3 length equals 12 residues. The CDR3 DNA sequence: TGTGCCAGCAGTGACGGGAATCAGCCCCAGCATTTT. This sequence encodes CASSDGNQPQHF.

The rearrangement uses TRBV30 and TRBJ2-3; D perhaps matches TRBD1 (5 bases). The CDR3 is 14 amino acids. Germline CDR1 GTSNPN, CDR2 SVGIG (reference sequence). Trimming pared 8 bases from V and 2 bases from J, leaving 17 bases between. The CDR3 region is CALSPGPSTDTQYF. The CDR3 bases are TGTGCCCTTAGTCCAGGGCCCTCCACAGATACGCAGTATTTT.

The chain uses TRBV6-1 and TRBJ1-1; 8 positions match TRBD1. J was trimmed by 1 base and V by 6 bases; bases with no gene match: 4. CDR1 is MNHNS, CDR2 SASEGT, per germline. The CDR3 is 14 amino acids. The CDR3 is CASRTGDGNTEAFF. CDR3 coding DNA: TGTGCCAGCAGGACAGGGGACGGGAACACTGAAGCTTTCTTT.

The CDR3 DNA sequence: TGTGCCAGCGAGCAGCTCATCATCCCCCCTTCGGGCCTAACCGACAATGAGCAGTTCTTC. The encoded protein is CASEQLIIPPSGLTDNEQFF. The chain recombines TRBV28 with TRBJ2-1; D ambiguous. This CDR3 is 20 amino acids long. Germline lookup yields CDR1 MDHEN and CDR2 SYDVKM. Between the trimmed V and J ends, which lost 8 bases and 5 bases, there was a span of 34 bases.

The chain carries TRBV4-1 and TRBJ2-5; D may be TRBD1 (5 bases). Trimming pared 0 bases from V and 5 bases from J, leaving 13 bases between. The CDR3 sequence is 15 residues long. Germline CDR1 reads MGHRA; CDR2 reads YSYEKL. The CDR3 DNA reads as TGCGCCAGCAGCCAAGAACGATGGGGCTTGGAGACCCAGTACTTC. Its protein product is CASSQERWGLETQYF.

This clone was found once. CDR3 protein: CAWYLGGDPYNEQFF. The CDR3, as DNA: TGTGCCTGGTACCTGGGAGGGGACCCCTACAATGAGCAGTTCTTC. The rearrangement uses TRBV30 and TRBJ2-1; TRBD2 matches 7 bases. The V gene end was trimmed by 5 bases and the J gene end by 2 bases; junction bases not matched to a gene: 9. In germline, CDR1 is GTSNPN, CDR2 SVGIG (reference sequence). The CDR3 covers 15 residues.

The genes are TRBV5-1 and TRBJ2-2, with D possibly TRBD1 on 6 matching bases. Trimming cost V 2 bases and J 5 bases, with 7 bases left between them. The CDR3 has 13 amino acids. Germline CDR1 reads SGHRS; CDR2 reads YFSETQ. Written as DNA, the CDR3 is TGCGCCAGCAGCTTCCAGGGGACCGGGGAGCTGTTTTTT. This translates into CASSFQGTGELFF.